This T cell receptor beta chain originates from a study of tumor-infiltrating lymphocytes in primary liver carcinoma. About the research overall: The patients comprised men and women between the ages of 30 and 69 years.

Unsorted whole blood supplied the blood RNA, and germline DNA was isolated too. This CDR3 region has 15 residues. V shed 3 bases and J 1 base; nucleotides not matched to a gene: 8. CDR1 is DFQATT and CDR2 is SNEGSKA in the germline V gene (reference sequence). Priming with a constant-region primer yielded TCR beta cDNA from around 0.45 ug total RNA. ARM-PCR, slightly modified, supplied the TCR beta libraries through three nested multiplex PCR rounds. PCR rounds one and two used TRBV1-TRBV30 forward primers with a C-beta reverse primer for 10 cycles each. TCRdb reprocessed the multiplex PCR reads via MiXCR and lists one record per CDR3 protein. The repertoire holds 320,000 or so distinct CDR3 sequences, with about 62% as singletons.

The sequence came from a man aged 35 to 55 with primary liver carcinoma and hepatitis B virus infection. The specimen sequenced was peripheral blood. The chain combines TRBV20-1 with TRBJ2-5, with 7 bases fitting TRBD2. CDR3 DNA sequence: TGCAGTGCTAGTAACCTAGCGGCGGGCCAAGAGACCCAGTACTTC. Translated, it gives CSASNLAAGQETQYF.